This TCR beta chain was recorded in a study of T cell changes during pregnancy in multiple sclerosis. The CDR3 extends over 18 amino acids. In germline, CDR1 is LGHNA, CDR2 YSLEER. The junction had 15 bases not matched to a gene; V was cut back by 3 bases and J by 3 bases. The repertoire was sequenced with immunoSEQ multiplex PCR; TCRdb's copy has only in-frame clones and lacks some. Among fewer than 40,000 clones listed, 87% were seen once. This receptor was obtained from a female donor with multiple sclerosis, enrolled in a pregnancy study. The sample in question was CD8+ T cells from peripheral blood mononuclear cells, obtained in the first trimester of pregnancy. The chain links TRBV4-3 to TRBJ1-1; 8 bases align to TRBD1. The CDR3 coding sequence is TGCGCCAGCAGCCATAAAGAGGGGCAGGGGGCAACCTACACTGAAGCTTTCTTT. It is translated as CASSHKEGQGATYTEAFF.